This passage covers 22 T cell receptor beta chains from one sample sequenced in a study of T cells in Graves' hyperthyroidism and ophthalmopathy. Amplification yielded TCR beta CDR3 regions, with RNA transcripts as the source. The TCR CDR3 was amplified in a first-round RT-PCR using the HTBI primer set. Each CDR3 protein is one row after TCRdb ran MiXCR on the multiplex PCR reads. The sample records 800,000 or so distinct CDR3 sequences, about 38% being singletons. Sequencing was done on a sample of blood. The source is a man aged 18 to 29 with Graves' hyperthyroidism.

Ten or more counts support this clonotype. The CDR3: CASLNSGALGNQPQHF. The CDR3 coding sequence is TGTGCCAGCCTGAACTCAGGGGCCCTAGGCAATCAGCCCCAGCATTTT. The rearrangement links TRBV19 to TRBJ1-5, with a tentative D call TRBD1 (6 bases). Germline V gives CDR1 LNHDA, CDR2 SQIVND (reference sequence). The V end was cut by 9 bases, the J end by 2 bases, with 20 bases between. The CDR3 is 16 residues long.

The J gene is TRBJ1-1, the V gene TRBV11-2; 8 bases agree with TRBD1. Germline V gene data show CDR1 as SGHAT and CDR2 as FQNNGV. With 4 bases clipped from V and 4 bases from J, the junction kept 11 bases outside the gene matches. The CDR3 loop spans 16 amino acids. DNA of the CDR3: TGTGCCAGCAGCTCGCACCAGGGGGCTGGGGCCACTGAAGCTTTCTTT. This gives the protein CASSSHQGAGATEAFF.

At least ten counts were recorded for this clonotype. The chain combines TRBV19 with TRBJ2-7; D is undetermined. The ends were cut back, 5 bases at V and 2 bases at J, with 10 bases in the middle. This CDR3 is built from 13 residues. The germline gives CDR1 LNHDA, CDR2 SQIVND (reference sequence). The CDR3: CASSFSTTYEQYF. CDR3 nucleotide sequence: TGTGCCAGTAGTTTTTCGACAACCTACGAGCAGTACTTC.

This clonotype was seen a few times. The chain couples TRBV5-1 to TRBJ2-7; TRBD2 aligns across 7 bases. Trimming at V came to 2 bases and at J to 0 bases, leaving 2 bases not matched to a gene. Per the germline V gene, CDR1 is SGHRS and CDR2 is YFSETQ. This CDR3 is 14 amino acids long. The CDR3 DNA reads TGCGCCAGCAGCTTACTAGCGAGCTCCTACGAGCAGTACTTC. It is translated as CASSLLASSYEQYF. The variable domain in full, with the rest retrieved from reference TRBV5-1 and TRBJ2-7, is KAGVTQTPRYLIKTRGQQVTLSCSPISGHRSVSWYQQTPGQGLQFLFEYFSETQRNKGNFPGRFSGRQFSNSRSEMNVSTLELGDSALYLCASSLLASSYEQYFGPGTRLTVT.

This clonotype was detected many times. The junction departs from germline at one end; a sequencing error may be responsible. The rearrangement joins TRBV9 to TRBJ1-1; a possible D gene is TRBD1 (5 bases). Looked up from germline, CDR1 is SGDLS and CDR2 is YYNGEE. The CDR3 contains 13 residues. The CDR3: CASSATGGTEAFF. The CDR3 coding sequence is TGTGCCAGTAGCGCCACGGGGGGCACTGAAGCTTTCTTT.

A few counts support this clonotype. At one end the junction does not follow the germline gene, possibly because of a read error. This chain uses TRBV7-9 with TRBJ1-2; 9 bases fit TRBD1. The CDR3 has 16 residues. Germline V gene lookup returns CDR1 SEHNR and CDR2 FQNEAQ (reference sequence). CDR3 DNA: TGCGCCAGCAGCCAATCCGGACTACAGGGGGCGCGTGGCTACACCTTC. Protein: CASSQSGLQGARGYTF.

In this sample, this clonotype turned up many times. This rearrangement joins TRBV9 to TRBJ1-2; the D gene is possibly TRBD1 (5 bases). Trimming pared 2 bases from V and 7 bases from J, leaving 18 bases between. This CDR3 contains 15 residues. Germline loops: CDR1 SGDLS, CDR2 YYNGEE. The CDR3 nucleotides are TGTGCCAGCAGCGTGGGGCAGGCAACAGCTACTGGCTACACCTTC. It specifies CASSVGQATATGYTF.

The rearrangement links TRBV5-1 to TRBJ2-5, with TRBD2 matching 11 bases. The CDR3 sequence is 14 residues long. V was pared by 4 bases and J by 5 bases, with 4 bases of the junction left unmatched. CDR1 and CDR2 (germline): SGHRS, YFSETQ. The CDR3 spells CASSTTSGSETQYF. Written as DNA, the CDR3 is TGCGCCAGCAGCACCACTAGCGGGAGTGAGACCCAGTACTTC.

The chain recombines TRBV7-6 with TRBJ2-5; D is possibly TRBD1 (6 bases). The CDR3 extends over 15 amino acids. CDR1 is SGHVS, CDR2 FNYEAQ, per germline. V was trimmed by 8 bases and J by 0 bases, leaving 16 bases between them. CDR3 loop: CASLRTATHQETQYF. CDR3 bases: TGTGCCAGCCTTCGGACAGCAACTCACCAAGAGACCCAGTACTTC.

The CDR3 DNA is TGTGCCATCGGAGACTCACAAGAGACCCAGTACTTC. Protein product: CAIGDSQETQYF. This chain connects TRBV10-3 to TRBJ2-5; no clear D gene. CDR1 is ENHRY, CDR2 SYGVKD, per germline. This CDR3 is 12 amino acids long. V lost 8 bases to trimming and J lost 2 bases, with 9 bases between them.

The chain joins TRBV10-3 to TRBJ2-7; D is undetermined. The CDR3 is 12 residues long. CDR1 is ENHRY, CDR2 SYGVKD, per germline. V was cut by 4 bases and J by 4 bases, with 8 bases left in between. The CDR3 DNA sequence: TGTGCCATCAGTGTAGAAGAATACGAGCAGTACTTC. Residues: CAISVEEYEQYF.

This clonotype has just one count. V is TRBV5-2 and J is TRBJ1-6; TRBD1 was called by the table and not checked on the DNA. TRBV5-2 is a pseudogene. The CDR3 has 12 residues. The CDR3: CASNEQGVGLHF. CDR3 DNA sequence: TGTGCCAGCAACGAACAGGGAGTGGGTCTCCACTTT.

This clonotype has just a few counts. The J gene is TRBJ2-2, the V gene TRBV10-1; D is unresolved. Trimming cost V 2 bases and J 2 bases, with 9 bases left between them. CDR1 WNHNN and CDR2 SYGVQD come from the germline V gene (reference sequence). CDR3 size: 15 residues. As DNA, the CDR3 is TGCGCCAGCAGTGAGCAGGCTTTAAACACCGGGGAGCTGTTTTTT. Its translation is CASSEQALNTGELFF.

Comment on this clonotype: This may be a read error, as it is one base from a much larger clone. Because it lacks the conserved phenylalanine or tryptophan at the end, this CDR3 is likely a read error. The rearrangement joins TRBV20-1 to TRBJ1-6; D is uncertain. V was cut by 3 bases and J by 5 bases, with 11 bases left in between. The CDR3 loop spans 14 amino acids. Looked up from germline, CDR1 is DFQATT and CDR2 is SNEGSKA (reference sequence). CDR3 loop: CSASRDANNSPLHL. The CDR3 coding sequence is TGCAGTGCTAGCCGTGACGCGAATAATTCACCCCTCCACCTT.

Ten or more counts support this clonotype. The chain couples TRBV20-1 to TRBJ2-7; weak D call: TRBD2 (6 bases). CDR3 length: 12 residues. The germline V and J ends were trimmed by 5 bases and 3 bases, with 11 bases remaining between them. The germline V gene has CDR1 DFQATT and CDR2 SNEGSKA (reference sequence). CDR3 DNA sequence: TGCAGTGCTCGGAGGGGCGACTACGAGCAGTACTTC. Residues: CSARRGDYEQYF.

CDR3 sequence reads: CASRVRGEQFF. Written as DNA, the CDR3 is TGTGCCAGCAGGGTTCGGGGTGAGCAGTTCTTC. The chain couples TRBV9 to TRBJ2-1; a weak D match, TRBD2 (5 bases). Germline CDR1 reads SGDLS; CDR2 reads YYNGEE. The CDR3 is made up of 11 amino acids. The ends were cut back, 5 bases at V and 9 bases at J, with 9 bases in the middle.

This rearrangement joins TRBV5-1 to TRBJ2-7; the D call may be TRBD1 or TRBD2 (5 bases each). Between the trimmed V and J ends, which lost 4 bases and 3 bases, there was a span of 14 bases. The CDR3 length is 14 residues. Per the germline V gene, CDR1 is SGHRS and CDR2 is YFSETQ. As DNA, the CDR3 is TGCGCCAGCAGCGTGCCGGGACCGGTCTACGAGCAGTACTTC. Translating it yields CASSVPGPVYEQYF.

The J gene is TRBJ2-5, the V gene TRBV24-1; 8 nucleotides align to TRBD2. V gave up 5 bases and J gave up 1 base; unmatched junction bases: 5. Germline V gene lookup returns CDR1 KGHDR and CDR2 SFDVKD. This CDR3 spans 15 amino acids. The CDR3 DNA is TGTGCCACCAGTGCAAGCGGGGGCTCCCAAGAGACCCAGTACTTC. It codes for CATSASGGSQETQYF.

This clonotype was observed a few times. The rearrangement uses TRBV7-9 and TRBJ2-7; D is unresolved. The CDR3 has 14 residues. V was clipped by 6 bases and J by 0 bases, with 12 bases between them. Germline assignment: CDR1 SEHNR and CDR2 FQNEAQ (reference sequence). CDR3 in amino acids: CASSIGLSSYEQYF. CDR3 DNA sequence: TGTGCCAGCAGTATTGGTCTGAGCTCCTACGAGCAGTACTTC.

This clonotype was counted a few times. The genes are TRBV11-3 and TRBJ2-7; D is unclear. Per the germline V gene, CDR1 is SGHNT and CDR2 is YENEEA. This CDR3 is 14 amino acids long. Trimming took off 1 base at V and 1 base at J, with 8 bases between the two ends. DNA for the CDR3: TGTGCCAGCAGCTTAGTCGGCACGTCCTACGAGCAGTACTTC. It specifies CASSLVGTSYEQYF.

This chain connects TRBV5-1 to TRBJ1-6; D gene unclear. The CDR3 spans 15 residues. Trimming stripped 5 bases from V and 0 bases from J, with 9 bases between. Germline V gene sequence: CDR1 SGHRS, CDR2 YFSETQ. This CDR3 is CASSQANSYNSPLHF. The CDR3 DNA sequence: TGCGCCAGCAGTCAGGCGAACTCCTATAATTCACCCCTCCACTTT. Full variable domain (missing parts from reference TRBV5-1 and TRBJ1-6): KAGVTQTPRYLIKTRGQQVTLSCSPISGHRSVSWYQQTPGQGLQFLFEYFSETQRNKGNFPGRFSGRQFSNSRSEMNVSTLELGDSALYLCASSQANSYNSPLHFGNGTRLTVT.

This clonotype was seen only a few times. This may be a read error, as it is one base from a much larger clone. The rearrangement links TRBV7-2 to TRBJ2-2; no reliable D call. Germline loops: CDR1 SGHTA, CDR2 FQGNSA. V lost 3 bases to trimming and J lost 7 bases, with 6 bases between them. CDR3 length: 12 residues. The CDR3 here is CASSFSGGELFF. Written as DNA, the CDR3 is TGTGCCAGCAGCTTTTCGGGCGGGGAGCTGTTTTTT.